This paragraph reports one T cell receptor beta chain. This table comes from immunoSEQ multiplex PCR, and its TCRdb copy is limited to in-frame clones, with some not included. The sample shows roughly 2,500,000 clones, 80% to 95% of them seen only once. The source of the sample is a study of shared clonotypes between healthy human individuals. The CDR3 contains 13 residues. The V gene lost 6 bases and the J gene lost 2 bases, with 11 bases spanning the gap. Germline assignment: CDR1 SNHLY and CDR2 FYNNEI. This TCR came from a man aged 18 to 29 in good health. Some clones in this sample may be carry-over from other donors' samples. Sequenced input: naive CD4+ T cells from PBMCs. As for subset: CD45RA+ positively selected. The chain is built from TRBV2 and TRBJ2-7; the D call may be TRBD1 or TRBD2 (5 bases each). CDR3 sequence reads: CASSRDRTYEQYF. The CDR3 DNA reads TGTGCCAGCAGCCGGGACCGAACCTACGAGCAGTACTTC.